This record covers a single T cell receptor beta chain. What it binds is unknown. TCRbeta library preparation incorporated unique molecular identifiers. MiXCR was run by TCRdb on the PCR reads, yielding one entry per CDR3 protein. The sample yields roughly 570,000 distinct CDR3 sequences, 20% to 30% seen once. Germline V gene sequence: CDR1 DFQATT, CDR2 SNEGSKA (reference sequence). The CDR3 runs to 15 residues. V was clipped by 6 bases and J by 6 bases; unmatched bases: 12. The data are from a study of T-cell reconstitution after alpha-beta-depleted transplantation in children. Study conclusions and caveats: Hyperexpanded clones declined; after one year, newly produced T cells mostly supplied diversity.

The TCR was taken from a boy younger than two with Wiskott-Aldrich syndrome, due to receive a stem cell transplant. The V and J genes are TRBV20-1 and TRBJ2-7, with 12 bases aligning to TRBD2. The material sequenced was PBMCs, taken before TCRalphabeta/CD19-depleted stem cell transplant. In DNA form, the CDR3 reads TGCAGTGCGGACCCGGCGACTAGCGGGAGAGGCGAGCAGTACTTC. It is translated as CSADPATSGRGEQYF.